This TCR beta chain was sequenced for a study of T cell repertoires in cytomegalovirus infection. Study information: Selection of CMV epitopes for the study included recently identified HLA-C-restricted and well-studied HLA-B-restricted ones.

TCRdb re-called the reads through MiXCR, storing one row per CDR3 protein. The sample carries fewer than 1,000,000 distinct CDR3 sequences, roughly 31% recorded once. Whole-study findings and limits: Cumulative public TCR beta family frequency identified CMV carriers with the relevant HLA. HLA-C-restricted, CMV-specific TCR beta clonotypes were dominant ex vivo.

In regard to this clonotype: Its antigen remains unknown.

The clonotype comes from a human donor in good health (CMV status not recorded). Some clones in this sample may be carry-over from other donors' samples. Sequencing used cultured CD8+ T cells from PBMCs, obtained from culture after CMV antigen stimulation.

The CDR3: CASSPAGQGNTEAFF. In DNA, the CDR3 is TGTGCCAGCTCACCCGCGGGACAGGGGAACACTGAAGCTTTCTTT. The chain combines TRBV18 with TRBJ1-1, with TRBD1 matching over 9 bases. This CDR3 contains 15 residues. V lost 3 bases and J lost 1; bases outside the gene matches: 3. Germline CDR1 is KGHSH and CDR2 is LQKENI.